This T cell receptor (beta chain) was found in a study of response to subunit inactivated influenza vaccine. The CDR3 length is 14 residues. Germline loops: CDR1 MDHEN, CDR2 SYDVKM. The V gene lost 3 bases and the J gene lost 7 bases, with 16 bases spanning the gap. MiXCR, run by TCRdb on the RT-PCR reads, gives a single entry per CDR3 protein. The sample consists of about 540,000 distinct CDR3 sequences, approximately 24% of them appearing once. The same sample was also used in a study of T cells expressing NK-cell markers. That report adds: It was by 5'RACE template switching with UMIs that TCR beta cDNA was made. Of eight sequenced donors, seven were HCMV-seropositive and one HCMV-seronegative. For four donors, these clonotypes were likewise the leading ones in the CD3+CD56-NKG2C+ fraction.

The V gene is TRBV28, the J gene TRBJ2-7, with a weak D call TRBD2 (6 bases). This clonotype was sampled from a man between 50 and 59 years old who received an inactivated influenza vaccine. The sample in question was CD4+ T cells sorted from PBMCs, obtained 11 to 12 days after vaccination. Here the CDR3 DNA reads TGTGCCAGCAGTTTTAGGGGTCCTGGGGGGGAGCAGTACTTC. This sequence encodes CASSFRGPGGEQYF.